This T cell receptor (beta chain) was sequenced for a study of shared clonotypes between healthy human individuals (dated by TCRdb to the early 2020s). Concerning the study at large: The cohort included three men and two women between 18 and 49 years of age. To estimate repertoire size and how much clonotypes are shared between individuals, the study performed deep sequencing of blood TCR repertoires from roughly five healthy adults. Different laboratories and diverse techniques were used to prepare libraries and sequence TCR repertoires, to increase sequencing depth and limit assay-specific biases. Between about 0.9 and 9 billion PBMCs per donor were obtained by leukapheresis.

Healthy HIV-negative adults with no recently reported acute infections or vaccinations were included as donors. Every donor was a Caucasian adult residing in Nashville, Tennessee, USA. For unsorted samples, 90 million or so PBMCs were counted, and genomic DNA was extracted using the QIAamp DNA Blood Mini kit. After blood collection by leukapheresis, PBMCs were isolated using Ficoll-Histopaque density gradient centrifugation and then cryopreserved in the vapor phase of liquid nitrogen. TCR CDR3 regions were amplified from genomic DNA by multiplex PCR using the deep immunoSEQ assay. Extracted genomic DNA from each cell subset was spread evenly across all wells of several immunoSEQ 96-well plates, with each plate serving as a replicate. Each replicate PCR for unsorted PBMC received approximately 300 ng genomic DNA, equal to 30,000 to 35,000 T cell genomes. Unsorted PBMC genomic DNA was sequenced across ten immunoSEQ deep assay plates. The purified libraries were quantified using a Qubit 3.0 fluorometer, sized with a Bioanalyzer 2100, and then quantified again using the KAPA Library Quantification kit. Each immunoSEQ 96-well plate was sequenced on its own single-read 150-cycle Illumina NextSeq 550 flow cell. For the original study's pipeline: Because the immunoSEQ output held only junctional sequences and lacked quality scores, the filtering could not match the filtering applied to full-length reads. To assign V/J genes and CDR3, sequences were annotated against IMGT germline references using PyIR, a Python wrapper for IgBLAST v1.9. Reads were filtered out if the reads had weak V/J assignments (E-value above 1e-6), no CDR3, stop codons, out-of-frame junctions, or ambiguous translated residues. V3J clonotypes were defined by identical inferred V gene, J gene, and CDR3 amino acid sequence. Percentage overlap between repertoires was computed as shared unique clonotypes divided by the size of the smaller repertoire. Repertoire richness was assessed with RTK rarefaction, the Chao1 estimator, and Recon v2.1 estimates of unobserved clonotypes. This immuneACCESS table, as held by TCRdb, lists in-frame sequences with V and J called but not all clones. Of the missing ones, under half trace to an unresolved V gene in checked studies; the others have no known cause. The D gene and trimming were derived from the DNA, and the V and J assignments and clone size from that table. The sample table holds approximately 500,000 clones, of which approximately 79% were seen once. The ten largest clones represent approximately 13% of the sample.

On this clone itself: No cognate antigen has been identified for it. Base qualities are not at hand, and no much larger clone is one base apart.

CDR1 and CDR2, per the germline V gene, are MDHEN and SYDVKM. From the cysteine through the phenylalanine, the CDR3 covers 11 amino acids. CDR3 DNA only is kept here, 33 bases in frame from base 1. V is clipped by 1 base and J by 5 bases, and the sequence between their germline boundaries is 2 bases long. Study-wide conclusions, independent of this receptor: Because the study included a small number of donors, the genetic and exposure-history diversity represented was limited. Based on pairwise subsampling, the degree of clonotype sharing among donors was expected to be affected by sequencing depth. Sampling was restricted to blood, and TCR repertoires in tissue are likely to differ from TCR repertoires in blood.

The sequence links TRBV28 to TRBJ2-5; there is no confident call for the D gene. Sequenced material: PBMCs. The TCR originated in a woman between 40 and 50 years old in good health. Some clones in this sample may be carry-over from other donors' samples. The encoded CDR3 is CASSLYETQYF. The DNA sequence is as follows: TGTGCCAGCAGTTTATACGAGACCCAGTACTTC.